This entry lists 8 T cell receptor beta chains sequenced from one sample in a study of cytomegalovirus exposure and HLA in healthy donors. The primer mix had 60 Vbeta and 13 Jbeta primers. Sequenced by immunoSEQ multiplex PCR; TCRdb stores in-frame clones only, minus some. Of about 200,000 clones listed, around four fifths are singletons. The sequenced sample consisted of PBMCs. These TCRs come from a boy between 2 and 10 years old in good health and CMV-seronegative.

A few counts support this clone. The chain employs TRBV6-1 and TRBJ1-1; maybe TRBD1 (5 bases). CDR3 length: 14 residues. The V and J ends lost 9 bases and 1 base respectively, with 15 bases between them. Looked up from germline, CDR1 is MNHNS and CDR2 is SASEGT. CDR3 in DNA: TGTGCCAGTGGATGGGGCGGGGGGAACACTGAAGCTTTCTTT. It is translated as CASGWGGGNTEAFF.

The gene calls are TRBV5-1 and TRBJ1-3, with D perhaps matching TRBD1 (6 bases). There are 17 residues in the CDR3. CDR1 SGHRS and CDR2 YFSETQ come from the germline V gene. V lost 0 bases to trimming and J lost 0 bases, with 13 bases between them. CDR3 nucleotide sequence: TGCGCCAGCAGCTTGGGAGGACAGCAATACTCTGGAAACACCATATATTTT. Its translation: CASSLGGQQYSGNTIYF.

This clone came up once. The chain joins TRBV15 to TRBJ1-2; D may be TRBD1 (6 bases). Germline lookup yields CDR1 LNHNV and CDR2 YYDKDF (reference sequence). The CDR3 contains 16 residues. Trimming pared 1 base from V and 4 bases from J, leaving 16 bases between. The CDR3 sequence: CATSRVRQGTTYGYTF. CDR3 nucleotide sequence: TGTGCCACCAGCAGAGTTCGGCAGGGGACTACCTATGGCTACACCTTC.

This clone is a singleton in its sample. The gene calls are TRBV7-9 and TRBJ2-1, with 7 bases that match TRBD1. Trimming cost V 7 bases and J 0 bases; bases outside gene matches: 6. Germline V lookup: CDR1 SEHNR, CDR2 FQNEAQ (reference sequence). The CDR3 spans 15 residues. The CDR3 protein is CASTSWDSSYNEQFF. The DNA for the CDR3 is TGTGCCAGCACCTCTTGGGACAGCTCCTACAATGAGCAGTTCTTC.

The rearrangement joins TRBV29-1 to TRBJ2-3; a possible D gene is TRBD2 (6 bases). Germline V gene sequence: CDR1 SQVTM, CDR2 ANQGSEA. Deletions cut 7 bases from V and 6 bases from J, with 20 bases between. The CDR3 spans 14 residues. CDR3: CSGHSSASLDTQYF. The CDR3, as DNA: TGCAGCGGGCACTCTAGCGCCTCCTTGGATACGCAGTATTTT.

CDR3 nucleotide sequence: TGTGCCAGCAGTGAGGGGGGCGGGAGGAGTTACAATGAGCAGTTCTTC. It yields the protein CASSEGGGRSYNEQFF. V gene TRBV6-1 combines with J gene TRBJ2-1, with 8 bases lining up with TRBD2. Trimming took 3 bases from V and 4 from J; bases not matched to a gene: 8. This CDR3 region has 16 residues. Germline CDR1 reads MNHNS; CDR2 reads SASEGT.

The table lists this clone with a count of one. The gene calls are TRBV4-1 and TRBJ2-1; 7 nucleotides line up with TRBD2. Trimming removed 0 bases from V and 5 bases from J; junction bases left unmatched: 7. Germline CDR1 and CDR2: MGHRA and YSYEKL. The CDR3 sequence is 16 residues long. The CDR3 DNA reads as TGCGCCAGCAGCCAAGACTGGGCGGGAGTGGACAATGAGCAGTTCTTC. Its translation is CASSQDWAGVDNEQFF.

The CDR3 sequence: CASSLRGHGLAGARPDTDTQYF. The CDR3 DNA follows: TGTGCCAGCAGTCTAAGGGGACACGGACTAGCGGGAGCACGACCCGACACAGATACGCAGTATTTT. The chain links TRBV27 to TRBJ2-3, with 13 positions matching TRBD2. CDR1 is MNHEY and CDR2 is SMNVEV in the germline V gene (reference sequence). Losses at the gene ends were 5 bases for V and 2 bases for J; bases not matched to a gene: 22. CDR3 length equals 22 residues.